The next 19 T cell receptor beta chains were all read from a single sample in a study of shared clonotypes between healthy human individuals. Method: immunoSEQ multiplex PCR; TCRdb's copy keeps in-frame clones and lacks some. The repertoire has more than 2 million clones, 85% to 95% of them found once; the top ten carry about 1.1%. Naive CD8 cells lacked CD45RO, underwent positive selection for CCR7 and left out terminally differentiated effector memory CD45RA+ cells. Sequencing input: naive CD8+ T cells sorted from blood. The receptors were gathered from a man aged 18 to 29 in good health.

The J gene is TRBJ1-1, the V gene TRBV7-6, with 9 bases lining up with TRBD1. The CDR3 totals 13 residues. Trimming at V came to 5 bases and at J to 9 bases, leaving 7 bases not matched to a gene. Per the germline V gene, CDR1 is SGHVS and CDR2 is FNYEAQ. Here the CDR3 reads CASSDRQGGKAFF. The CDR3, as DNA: TGTGCCAGCAGCGACCGACAGGGGGGCAAAGCTTTCTTT.

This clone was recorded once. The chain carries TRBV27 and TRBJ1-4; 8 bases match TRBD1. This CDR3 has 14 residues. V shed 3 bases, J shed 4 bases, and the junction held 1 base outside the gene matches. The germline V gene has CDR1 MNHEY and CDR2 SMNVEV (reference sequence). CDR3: CASSFRGHNEKLFF. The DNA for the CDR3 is TGTGCCAGCAGTTTCAGGGGGCATAATGAAAAACTGTTTTTT.

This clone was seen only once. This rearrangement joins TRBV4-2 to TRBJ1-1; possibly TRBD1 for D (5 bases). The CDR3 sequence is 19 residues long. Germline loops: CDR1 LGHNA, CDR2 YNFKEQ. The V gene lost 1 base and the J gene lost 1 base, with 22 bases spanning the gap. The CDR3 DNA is TGTGCCAGCAGCCAAGGGGACTTCAGGGCAAGTGGGGAGAACACTGAAGCTTTCTTT. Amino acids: CASSQGDFRASGENTEAFF.

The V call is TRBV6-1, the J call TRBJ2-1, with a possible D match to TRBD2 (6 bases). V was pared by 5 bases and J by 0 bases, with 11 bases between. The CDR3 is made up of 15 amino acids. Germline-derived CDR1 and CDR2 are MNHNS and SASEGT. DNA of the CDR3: TGTGCCAGCAGTCAGGGACTTAGCTCCTACAATGAGCAGTTCTTC. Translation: CASSQGLSSYNEQFF.

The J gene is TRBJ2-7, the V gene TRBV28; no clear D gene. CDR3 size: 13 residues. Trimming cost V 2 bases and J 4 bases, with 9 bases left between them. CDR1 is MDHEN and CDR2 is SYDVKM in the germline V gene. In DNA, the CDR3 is TGTGCCAGCAGTTTAAACGTGGGGTACGAGCAGTACTTC. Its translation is CASSLNVGYEQYF. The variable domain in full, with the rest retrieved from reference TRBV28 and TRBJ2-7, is DVKVTQSSRYLVKRTGEKVFLECVQDMDHENMFWYRQDPGLGLRLIYFSYDVKMKEKGDIPEGYSVSREKKERFSLILESASTNQTSMYLCASSLNVGYEQYFGPGTRLTVT.

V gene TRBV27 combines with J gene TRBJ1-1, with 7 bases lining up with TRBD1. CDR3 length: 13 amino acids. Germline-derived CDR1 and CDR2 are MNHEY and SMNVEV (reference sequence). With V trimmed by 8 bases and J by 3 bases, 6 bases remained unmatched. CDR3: CASRQGWDTEAFF. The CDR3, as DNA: TGTGCCAGCCGACAGGGATGGGACACTGAAGCTTTCTTT.

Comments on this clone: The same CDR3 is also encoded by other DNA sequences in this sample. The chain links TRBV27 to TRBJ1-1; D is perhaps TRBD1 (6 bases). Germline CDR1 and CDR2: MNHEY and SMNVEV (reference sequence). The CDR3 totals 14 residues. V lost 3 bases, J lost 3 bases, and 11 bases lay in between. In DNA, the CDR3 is TGTGCCAGCAGTTTGGTTGGGGGCTACACTGAAGCTTTCTTT. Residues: CASSLVGGYTEAFF.

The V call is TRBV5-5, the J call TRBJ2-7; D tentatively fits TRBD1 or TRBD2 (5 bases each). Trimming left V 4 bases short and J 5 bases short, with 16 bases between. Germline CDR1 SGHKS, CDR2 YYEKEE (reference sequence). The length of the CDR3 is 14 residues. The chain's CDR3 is CASSVWDDGHEQYF. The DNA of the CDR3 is TGTGCCAGCAGCGTCTGGGACGACGGGCACGAGCAGTACTTC.

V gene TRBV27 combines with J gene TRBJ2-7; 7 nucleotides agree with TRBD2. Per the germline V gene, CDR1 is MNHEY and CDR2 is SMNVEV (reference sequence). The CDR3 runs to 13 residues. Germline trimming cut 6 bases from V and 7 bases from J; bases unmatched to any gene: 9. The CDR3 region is CASRRLGEGEQYF. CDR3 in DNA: TGTGCCAGCAGGCGCCTCGGGGAGGGGGAGCAGTACTTC.

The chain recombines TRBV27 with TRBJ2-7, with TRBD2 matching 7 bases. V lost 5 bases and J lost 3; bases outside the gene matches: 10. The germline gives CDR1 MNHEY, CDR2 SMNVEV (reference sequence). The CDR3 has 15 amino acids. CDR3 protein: CASSPPETSSYEQYF. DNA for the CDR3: TGTGCCAGCAGTCCCCCCGAGACTAGCAGCTACGAGCAGTACTTC.

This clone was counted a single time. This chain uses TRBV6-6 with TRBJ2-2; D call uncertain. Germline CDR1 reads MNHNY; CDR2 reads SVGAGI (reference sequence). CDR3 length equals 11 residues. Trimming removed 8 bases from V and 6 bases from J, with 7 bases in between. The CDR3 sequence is CASLIAGELFF. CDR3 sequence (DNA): TGTGCCAGCCTGATTGCCGGGGAGCTGTTTTTT.

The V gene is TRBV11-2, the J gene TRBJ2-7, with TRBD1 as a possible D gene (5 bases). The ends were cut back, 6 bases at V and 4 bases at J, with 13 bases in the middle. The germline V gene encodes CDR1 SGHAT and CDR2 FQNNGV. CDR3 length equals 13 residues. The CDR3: CASSITRAYEQYF. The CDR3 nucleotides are TGTGCCAGCAGTATTACCAGGGCTTACGAGCAGTACTTC.

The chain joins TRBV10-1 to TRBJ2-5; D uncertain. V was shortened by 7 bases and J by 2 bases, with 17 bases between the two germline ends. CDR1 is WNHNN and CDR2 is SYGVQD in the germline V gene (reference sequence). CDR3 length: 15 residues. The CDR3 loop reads CASTVPVGRQETQYF. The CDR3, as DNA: TGCGCCAGCACCGTACCCGTAGGTAGGCAAGAGACCCAGTACTTC.

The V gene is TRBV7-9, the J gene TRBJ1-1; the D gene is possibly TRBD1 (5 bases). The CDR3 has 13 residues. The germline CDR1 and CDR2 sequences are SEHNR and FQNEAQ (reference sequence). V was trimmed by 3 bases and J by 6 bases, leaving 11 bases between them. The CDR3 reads CASSLGTEAEAFF. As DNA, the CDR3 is TGTGCCAGCAGCTTGGGGACGGAGGCTGAAGCTTTCTTT.

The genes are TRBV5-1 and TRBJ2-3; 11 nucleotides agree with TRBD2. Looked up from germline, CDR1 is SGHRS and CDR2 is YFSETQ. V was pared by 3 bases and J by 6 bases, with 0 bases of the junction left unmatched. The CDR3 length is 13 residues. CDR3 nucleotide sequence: TGCGCCAGCAGCTCTAGCGGGGGGGATACGCAGTATTTT. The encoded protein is CASSSSGGDTQYF.

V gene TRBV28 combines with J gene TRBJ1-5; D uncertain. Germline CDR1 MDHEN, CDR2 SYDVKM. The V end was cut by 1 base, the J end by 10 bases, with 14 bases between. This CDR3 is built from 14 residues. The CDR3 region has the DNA TGTGCCAGCAGTTTATTATACGACGGCCACCCCCAGCATTTT. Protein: CASSLLYDGHPQHF.

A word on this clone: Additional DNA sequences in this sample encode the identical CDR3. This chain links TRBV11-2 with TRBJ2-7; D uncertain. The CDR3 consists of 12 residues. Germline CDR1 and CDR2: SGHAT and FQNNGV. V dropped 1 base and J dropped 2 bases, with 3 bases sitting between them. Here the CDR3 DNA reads TGTGCCAGCAGCTTAGTGACCTACGAGCAGTACTTC. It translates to CASSLVTYEQYF. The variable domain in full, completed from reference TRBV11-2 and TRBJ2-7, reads EAGVAQSPRYKIIEKRQSVAFWCNPISGHATLYWYQQILGQGPKLLIQFQNNGVVDDSQLPKDRFSAERLKGVDSTLKIQPAKLEDSAVYLCASSLVTYEQYFGPGTRLTVT.

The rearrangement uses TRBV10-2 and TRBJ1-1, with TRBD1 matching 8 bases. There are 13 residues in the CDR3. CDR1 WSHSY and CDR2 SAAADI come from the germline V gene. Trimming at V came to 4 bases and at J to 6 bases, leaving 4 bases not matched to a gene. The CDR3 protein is CASSVLQGAEAFF. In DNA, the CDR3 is TGCGCCAGCAGTGTACTACAGGGGGCTGAAGCTTTCTTT.

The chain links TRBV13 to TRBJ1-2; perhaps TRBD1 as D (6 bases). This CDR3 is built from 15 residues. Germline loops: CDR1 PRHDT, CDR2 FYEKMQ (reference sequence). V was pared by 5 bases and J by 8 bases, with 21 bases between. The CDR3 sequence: CASSPRREGGQGYTF. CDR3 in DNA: TGTGCCAGCAGCCCACGTCGGGAGGGGGGCCAGGGCTACACCTTC.